This TCR beta chain is from a study of cytomegalovirus exposure and HLA in healthy donors. In the PCR, 60 Vbeta and 13 Jbeta primers were used. Using immunoSEQ multiplex PCR, the repertoire was profiled, and TCRdb retains in-frame clones only, with some absent. The table shows over 100,000 clones, with 75% to 90% occurring only once. About this clone: Its antigen remains unknown.

This CDR3 is 16 amino acids long. The V end lost 4 bases, the J end lost 1 base, and 16 bases lay between the germline ends. Germline V lookup: CDR1 KGHSH, CDR2 LQKENI. Overall study findings and caveats: Later analysis found that TCR beta chains associated with HLA were more clonally expanded than other, equally common chains. HLA alleles were associated with 15,000 to 20,000 TCR beta sequences in a later analysis at 0.05 false discovery rate.

The sample comprised PBMCs. The receptor was derived from a woman aged 45-65 years in good health and CMV-seropositive. V gene TRBV18 combines with J gene TRBJ1-1; D is possibly TRBD1 (6 bases). The CDR3 DNA sequence: TGTGCCAGCTCACTCATACCCGTGACAGGGAACACTGAAGCTTTCTTT. Translating it yields CASSLIPVTGNTEAFF.